The rows below give T cell receptor beta chains drawn from one sample of a study of blood T cells in healthy people across ages. MiXCR was run by TCRdb on the 5' RACE reads, yielding one entry per CDR3 protein. The data hold 800,000 or so distinct CDR3 sequences, with about 59% observed a single time. The sequencing input was blood. The receptors originated from a young man in good health. The CDR3 runs from the conserved cysteine through the conserved F or W. D genes are given only for firm matches. Clone size is given for some rows only: seen once, a few or many times, or a class if the clone is expanded.

.	TRBV5-6	.	13	TRBJ2-4	CASSSGPGLEQYF	TGTGCCAGCAGTTCCGGGCCAGGCTTGGAGCAGTACTTC
.	TRBV7-8	few	15	TRBJ1-3	CASSLASDSGNTIYF	TGTGCCAGCAGCTTAGCGTCCGATTCTGGAAACACCATATATTTT
TRBD2	TRBV6-2/TRBV6-3	.	18	TRBJ2-3	CASSYSMASGSNTDTQYF	TGTGCCAGCAGTTACTCGATGGCTAGCGGGAGCAACACAGATACGCAGTATTTT
.	TRBV25-1	.	16	TRBJ1-2	CASSLLAGSDSYGYTF	TGTGCCAGCAGCCTTCTCGCCGGGTCTGATTCCTATGGCTACACCTTC
.	TRBV7-3	.	15	TRBJ2-2	CASSPQGTNTGELFF	TGTGCCAGCAGCCCCCAGGGGACGAACACCGGGGAGCTGTTTTTT
.	TRBV5-1	few	14	TRBJ2-5	CASSLWNYQETQYF	TGCGCCAGCAGCTTGTGGAATTACCAAGAGACCCAGTACTTC
.	TRBV6-6	.	17	TRBJ2-2	CASSSLHGTQDTGELFF	TGTGCCAGCAGTTCACTTCATGGGACACAAGACACCGGGGAGCTGTTTTTT
.	TRBV20-1	.	16	TRBJ2-7	CSARRRDRPSSYEQYF	TGCAGTGCTAGACGCCGTGACAGACCGAGCTCCTACGAGCAGTACTTC
TRBD2	TRBV5-1	.	15	TRBJ2-5	CASSTGLGNMKGQYF	TGCGCCAGCAGCACCGGACTAGGCAACATGAAGGGCCAGTACTTC
.	TRBV10-3	.	16	TRBJ2-7	CAISESTGTTPYEQYF	TGTGCCATCAGTGAGTCGACTGGGACAACTCCCTACGAGCAGTACTTC
TRBD1	TRBV20-1	.	16	TRBJ2-1	CSARDSGQPSYNEQFF	TGCAGTGCTAGAGACTCGGGACAGCCCTCCTACAATGAGCAGTTCTTC
TRBD2	TRBV4-3	.	18	TRBJ2-5	CASSQETGLAGDGETQYF	TGCGCCAGCAGCCAAGAAACGGGGCTAGCGGGGGATGGGGAGACCCAGTACTTC
TRBD2	TRBV6-2/TRBV6-3	few	15	TRBJ2-3	CASSYSAGGADTQYF	TGTGCCAGCAGTTACTCGGCGGGGGGCGCAGATACGCAGTATTTT
.	TRBV5-1	.	15	TRBJ2-3	CASSLGVLSTDTQYF	TGCGCCAGCAGCTTGGGGGTTTTGAGCACAGATACGCAGTATTTT
.	TRBV9	.	14	TRBJ1-1	CASSPSPENTEAFF	TGTGCCAGCAGCCCCTCACCAGAGAACACTGAAGCTTTCTTT
TRBD1	TRBV20-1	many	16	TRBJ1-2	CSARPGKGQGGYGYTF	TGCAGTGCTAGACCTGGGAAGGGACAGGGAGGGTATGGCTACACCTTC
.	TRBV20-1	.	14	TRBJ2-5	CSARDLGQGETQYF	TGCAGTGCTAGAGATCTGGGCCAAGGGGAGACCCAGTACTTC
.	TRBV10-3	.	16	TRBJ1-6	CAISPTVNLVNSPLHF	TGTGCCATCAGCCCGACAGTAAATCTCGTTAATTCACCCCTCCACTTT
.	TRBV30	.	15	TRBJ1-1	CARSVRPVTNTEAFF	TGTGCCCGGAGTGTACGCCCGGTCACGAACACTGAAGCTTTCTTT
TRBD1	TRBV7-6	.	14	TRBJ1-1	CASSRSDRVTEAFF	TGTGCCAGCAGCCGCTCCGACAGGGTCACTGAAGCTTTCTTT
.	TRBV20-1	.	11	TRBJ2-7	CSASGLYEQYF	TGCAGTGCTAGTGGGCTCTACGAGCAGTACTTC
.	TRBV30	.	11	TRBJ1-2	CAGTDSYGYTF	TGTGCCGGGACCGACAGTTATGGCTACACCTTC
.	TRBV4-3	few	14	TRBJ2-5	CASSQSRLQETQYF	TGCGCCAGCAGCCAGAGCCGGTTACAAGAGACCCAGTACTTC
.	TRBV4-3	.	15	TRBJ1-5	CASSQVTDGNQPQHF	TGCGCCAGCAGCCAAGTAACGGACGGGAATCAGCCCCAGCATTTT
.	TRBV7-2	few	13	TRBJ2-1	CASSSQRSHEQFF	TGTGCCAGCAGCTCCCAGCGTAGTCATGAGCAGTTCTTC
TRBD1	TRBV29-1	.	15	TRBJ2-1	CSVETGTGNYNEQFF	TGCAGCGTTGAGACCGGGACAGGTAACTACAATGAGCAGTTCTTC
TRBD1	TRBV29-1	few	14	TRBJ2-7	CSVQPGTGGYEQYF	TGCAGCGTTCAGCCCGGGACAGGGGGATACGAGCAGTACTTC
.	TRBV29-1	few	12	TRBJ2-5	CSGGKDQETQYF	TGCAGCGGGGGGAAGGACCAAGAGACCCAGTACTTC
TRBD2	TRBV3-1	.	18	TRBJ2-1	CASSQVGASGVSYNEQFF	TGTGCCAGCAGCCAAGTAGGGGCTAGCGGAGTATCCTACAATGAGCAGTTCTTC
TRBD1	TRBV29-1	.	14	TRBJ1-2	CSVAVTGGADGYTF	TGCAGCGTTGCTGTTACAGGGGGCGCAGATGGCTACACCTTC
.	TRBV27	.	12	TRBJ2-3	CASTTMGNTQYF	TGTGCCAGCACCACTATGGGGAATACGCAGTATTTT
.	TRBV12-3/TRBV12-4	.	14	TRBJ2-7	CASSFWRESYEQYF	TGTGCCAGCAGTTTTTGGAGGGAGAGCTACGAGCAGTACTTC
.	TRBV14	.	16	TRBJ2-5	CASSQFLTGRFVTQYF	TGTGCCAGCAGCCAATTCCTGACAGGGAGGTTTGTGACCCAGTACTTC
TRBD2	TRBV12-3/TRBV12-4	.	14	TRBJ2-5	CASIKRGGRETQYF	TGTGCCAGCATCAAGCGGGGGGGCCGAGAGACCCAGTACTTC
.	TRBV6-5	.	14	TRBJ2-2	CASSDRLVAGELFF	TGTGCCAGCAGTGACCGACTAGTTGCCGGGGAGCTGTTTTTT
TRBD1	TRBV7-9	few	14	TRBJ1-4	CASSLGTGTQKLFF	TGTGCCAGCAGCTTGGGGACAGGGACCCAAAAACTGTTTTTT
TRBD1	TRBV11-1	.	15	TRBJ2-5	CASSHRSTGEETQYF	TGTGCCAGCAGCCATAGGTCGACAGGGGAAGAGACCCAGTACTTC
TRBD2	TRBV28	.	17	TRBJ2-3	CASSRPRIAGGPDTQYF	TGTGCCAGCAGTCGCCCCCGGATAGCGGGGGGTCCAGATACGCAGTATTTT
.	TRBV12-3/TRBV12-4	many	15	TRBJ2-7	CASSFIGAGSDEQYF	TGTGCCAGCAGTTTTATCGGGGCAGGGAGCGACGAGCAGTACTTC
TRBD1	TRBV3-1	.	15	TRBJ1-1	CASSTRDRVSPEAFF	TGTGCCAGCAGCACCCGGGACAGGGTGTCTCCTGAAGCTTTCTTT
.	TRBV2	few	12	TRBJ2-7	CASGGVPYEQYF	TGTGCCAGCGGCGGGGTGCCCTACGAGCAGTACTTC
.	TRBV4-3	.	14	TRBJ2-7	CASSEVTGPYEQYF	TGCGCCAGCAGCGAAGTGACAGGACCCTACGAGCAGTACTTC
.	TRBV7-8	once	16	TRBJ2-5	CASSLATGHNQETQYF	TGTGCCAGCAGCTTAGCCACGGGACACAATCAAGAGACCCAGTACTTC
TRBD1	TRBV29-1	.	14	TRBJ2-7	CSATPGQGDYEQYF	TGCAGCGCTACTCCGGGACAGGGGGACTACGAGCAGTACTTC
TRBD1	TRBV28	.	16	TRBJ2-7	CASSLWTTGVSYEQYF	TGTGCCAGCAGTTTATGGACAACAGGGGTCAGCTACGAGCAGTACTTC
.	TRBV30	few	13	TRBJ1-2	CAWSILANYGYTF	TGTGCCTGGAGCATATTAGCTAACTATGGCTACACCTTC
TRBD1	TRBV28	.	16	TRBJ2-3	CASSSATGGGWDTQYF	TGTGCCAGCAGTTCCGCGACAGGGGGCGGCTGGGATACGCAGTATTTT
TRBD2	TRBV28	.	15	TRBJ2-7	CASSTLAGALYEQYF	TGTGCCAGCAGTACCCTAGCGGGGGCCTTATACGAGCAGTACTTC
TRBD2	TRBV6-5	.	20	TRBJ2-5	CASSYSGRPGLAGGQETQYF	TGTGCCAGCAGTTACTCGGGCAGACCGGGACTAGCGGGGGGGCAAGAGACCCAGTACTTC
.	TRBV27	.	17	TRBJ1-2	CASSQGLVGASNYGYTF	TGTGCCAGCAGCCAGGGTTTAGTAGGGGCGTCGAACTATGGCTACACCTTC